This note documents a single TCR beta chain sequence. TCRdb's copy holds only in-frame clones and misses some; the assay was immunoSEQ multiplex PCR. Of around 140,000 clones in the sample, over 65% are singletons; the top ten hold 5% to 7%. The data belong to a study of blood T cell repertoires in COVID-19. There are 20 residues in the CDR3. The germline CDR1 and CDR2 sequences are SGDLS and YYNGEE. V shed 0 bases and J shed 0 bases, with 22 bases lying between them. V and J are TRBV9 and TRBJ1-3; tentative D call: TRBD1 (5 bases). The TCR comes from a woman in her forties or fifties who had recovered from COVID-19. What was sequenced was PBMCs or T cells enriched from blood (not recorded which). CDR3 in amino acids: CASSVAPWRGEGISGNTIYF. CDR3 DNA sequence: TGTGCCAGCAGCGTAGCCCCCTGGCGGGGGGAAGGTATCTCTGGAAACACCATATATTTT. Variable domain in full (rest from reference TRBV9 and TRBJ1-3): DSGVTQTPKHLITATGQRVTLRCSPRSGDLSVYWYQQSLDQGLQFLIQYYNGEERAKGNILERFSAQQFPDLHSELNLSSLELGDSALYFCASSVAPWRGEGISGNTIYFGEGSWLTVV.